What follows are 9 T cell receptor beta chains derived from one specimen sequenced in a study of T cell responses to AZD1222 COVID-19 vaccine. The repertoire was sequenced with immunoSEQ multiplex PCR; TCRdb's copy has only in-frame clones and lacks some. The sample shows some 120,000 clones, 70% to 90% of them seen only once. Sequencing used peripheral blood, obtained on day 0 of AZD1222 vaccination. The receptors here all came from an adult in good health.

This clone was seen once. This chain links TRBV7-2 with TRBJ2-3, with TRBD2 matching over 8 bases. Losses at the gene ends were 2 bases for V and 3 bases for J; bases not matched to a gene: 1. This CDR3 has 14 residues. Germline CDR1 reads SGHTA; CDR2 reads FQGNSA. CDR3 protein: CASSLKRETDTQYF. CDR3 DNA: TGTGCCAGCAGCTTAAAGCGGGAGACAGATACGCAGTATTTT.

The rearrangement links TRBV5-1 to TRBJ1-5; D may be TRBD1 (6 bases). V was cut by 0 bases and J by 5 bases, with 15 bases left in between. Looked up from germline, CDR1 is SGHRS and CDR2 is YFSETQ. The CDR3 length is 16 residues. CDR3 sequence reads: CASSLGETGSDQPQHF. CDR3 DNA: TGCGCCAGCAGCTTGGGAGAAACAGGGTCGGATCAGCCCCAGCATTTT. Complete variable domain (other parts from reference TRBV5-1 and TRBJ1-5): KAGVTQTPRYLIKTRGQQVTLSCSPISGHRSVSWYQQTPGQGLQFLFEYFSETQRNKGNFPGRFSGRQFSNSRSEMNVSTLELGDSALYLCASSLGETGSDQPQHFGDGTRLSIL.

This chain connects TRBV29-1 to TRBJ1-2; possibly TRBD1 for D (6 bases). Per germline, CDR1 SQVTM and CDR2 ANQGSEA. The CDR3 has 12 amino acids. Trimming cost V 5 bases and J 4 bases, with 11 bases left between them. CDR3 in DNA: TGCAGCGTTTTTTCGACAGGCTATGGCTACACCTTC. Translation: CSVFSTGYGYTF.

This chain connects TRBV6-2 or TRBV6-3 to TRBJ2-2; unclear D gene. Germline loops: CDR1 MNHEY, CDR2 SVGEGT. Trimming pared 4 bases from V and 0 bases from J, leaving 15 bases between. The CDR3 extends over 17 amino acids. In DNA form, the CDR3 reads TGTGCCAGCAGTTCGTCCACACCTTACACGAACACCGGGGAGCTGTTTTTT. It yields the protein CASSSSTPYTNTGELFF.

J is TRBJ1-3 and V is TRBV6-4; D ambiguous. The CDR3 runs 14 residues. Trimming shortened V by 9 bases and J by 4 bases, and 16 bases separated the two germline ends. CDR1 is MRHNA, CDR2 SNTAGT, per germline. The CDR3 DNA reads TGTGCCAGAGGCAGAAGTCTCGGGGGAAACACCATATATTTT. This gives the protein CARGRSLGGNTIYF.

The CDR3 bases are TGTGCCAGCTCACCACCAAATTGGGGGAGCTCTGGAAACACCATATATTTT. Its translation is CASSPPNWGSSGNTIYF. The J gene is TRBJ1-3, the V gene TRBV18; possibly TRBD1 for D (5 bases). Germline CDR1 reads KGHSH; CDR2 reads LQKENI. CDR3 length: 17 residues. Trimming shortened V by 0 bases and J by 0 bases, and 12 bases separated the two germline ends.

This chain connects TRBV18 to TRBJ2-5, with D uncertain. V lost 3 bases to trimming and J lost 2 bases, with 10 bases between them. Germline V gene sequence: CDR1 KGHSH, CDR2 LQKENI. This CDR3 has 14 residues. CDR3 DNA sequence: TGTGCCAGCTCACCCCCCGAAGGTCAAGAGACCCAGTACTTC. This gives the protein CASSPPEGQETQYF.

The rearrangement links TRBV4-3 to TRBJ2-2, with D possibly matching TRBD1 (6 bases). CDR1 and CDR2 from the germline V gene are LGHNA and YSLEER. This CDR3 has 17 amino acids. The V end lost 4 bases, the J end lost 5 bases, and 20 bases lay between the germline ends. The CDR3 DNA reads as TGCGCCAGCAGCCCGTCCTTCGGGACAACCCGGACCGGGGAGCTGTTTTTT. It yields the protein CASSPSFGTTRTGELFF.

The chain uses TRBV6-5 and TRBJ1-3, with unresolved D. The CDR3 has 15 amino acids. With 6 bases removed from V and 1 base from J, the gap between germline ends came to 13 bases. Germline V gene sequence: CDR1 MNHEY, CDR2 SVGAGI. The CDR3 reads CASRVVGASGNTIYF. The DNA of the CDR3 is TGTGCCAGCAGGGTGGTGGGCGCATCTGGAAACACCATATATTTT.